The rows below give T cell receptor beta chains drawn from one sample of a study of control samples from healthy donors and cancer patients. Method: immunoSEQ multiplex PCR; TCRdb's copy keeps in-frame clones and lacks some. The sample contains 90,000 to 110,000 clones, approximately 90% of which appear only once. The specimen was blood. The receptor set was obtained from a woman in her forties or fifties in good health. CDR3s include the opening cysteine and the closing phenylalanine or tryptophan. The order of the fields is V gene, D gene, J gene, clone size, CDR3 protein, CDR3 DNA. A D gene is named only where the DNA matches it firmly. A row's size may be missing; if present it is once, few, many or a size class.

v_call: TRBV19; d_call: TRBD1; j_call: TRBJ2-3; clone_size: NA; cdr3_aa: CASKTGTGGGDTQYF; cdr3_nt: TGTGCCAGTAAAACCGGGACAGGGGGAGGGGATACGCAGTATTTT
v_call: TRBV6-2/TRBV6-3; d_call: NA; j_call: TRBJ1-2; clone_size: NA; cdr3_aa: CASSTGTHGYTF; cdr3_nt: TGTGCCAGCAGTACCGGTACGCATGGCTACACCTTC
v_call: TRBV18; d_call: NA; j_call: TRBJ2-3; clone_size: NA; cdr3_aa: CASSPLDFRGDTQYF; cdr3_nt: TGTGCCAGCTCACCGTTGGACTTCCGGGGTGATACGCAGTATTTT
v_call: TRBV7-9; d_call: TRBD1; j_call: TRBJ1-5; clone_size: once; cdr3_aa: CASSRQGAGTGNQPQHF; cdr3_nt: TGTGCCAGCAGTCGACAGGGGGCAGGTACGGGCAATCAGCCCCAGCATTTT
v_call: TRBV9; d_call: NA; j_call: TRBJ2-7; clone_size: NA; cdr3_aa: CASSFGEGRYEQYF; cdr3_nt: TGTGCCAGCAGCTTTGGTGAGGGTCGCTACGAGCAGTACTTC
v_call: TRBV24-1; d_call: NA; j_call: TRBJ2-1; clone_size: NA; cdr3_aa: CATSDLTGPSYNEQFF; cdr3_nt: TGTGCCACCAGTGACCTCACTGGACCCTCCTACAATGAGCAGTTCTTC
v_call: TRBV14; d_call: NA; j_call: TRBJ2-4; clone_size: NA; cdr3_aa: CASSQGLVGNIQYF; cdr3_nt: TGTGCCAGCAGCCAAGGTCTTGTGGGAAACATTCAGTACTTC
v_call: TRBV5-1; d_call: TRBD1; j_call: TRBJ2-3; clone_size: NA; cdr3_aa: CASREQGADGTDTQYF; cdr3_nt: TGCGCCAGCAGGGAACAGGGGGCAGATGGCACAGATACGCAGTATTTT
v_call: TRBV27; d_call: NA; j_call: TRBJ2-3; clone_size: once; cdr3_aa: CASSLSWGGLHTDTQYF; cdr3_nt: TGTGCCAGCAGTTTATCGTGGGGCGGGCTCCACACAGATACGCAGTATTTT
v_call: TRBV7-9; d_call: TRBD1; j_call: TRBJ2-3; clone_size: NA; cdr3_aa: CASSSHRDRVTDTQYF; cdr3_nt: TGTGCCAGCAGCTCCCATCGGGACAGGGTCACAGATACGCAGTATTTT
v_call: TRBV29-1; d_call: NA; j_call: TRBJ2-4; clone_size: NA; cdr3_aa: CSVWSPGLAKNIQYF; cdr3_nt: TGCAGCGTTTGGAGTCCGGGACTAGCCAAAAACATTCAGTACTTC
v_call: TRBV6-2/TRBV6-3; d_call: NA; j_call: TRBJ1-2; clone_size: NA; cdr3_aa: CASSSGHGYTF; cdr3_nt: TGTGCCAGCAGTTCGGGCCACGGCTACACCTTC
v_call: TRBV6-6; d_call: TRBD1; j_call: TRBJ2-5; clone_size: few; cdr3_aa: CASSYWTGETQYF; cdr3_nt: TGTGCCAGCAGTTACTGGACAGGCGAGACCCAGTACTTC
v_call: TRBV7-9; d_call: NA; j_call: TRBJ1-1; clone_size: NA; cdr3_aa: CASNLGGVEAFF; cdr3_nt: TGTGCCAGCAACCTAGGGGGGGTTGAAGCTTTCTTT
v_call: TRBV7-3; d_call: NA; j_call: TRBJ2-5; clone_size: NA; cdr3_aa: CASSLVPSSQETQYF; cdr3_nt: TGTGCCAGCAGCCTTGTACCGTCGAGCCAAGAGACCCAGTACTTC
v_call: TRBV5-1; d_call: NA; j_call: TRBJ1-2; clone_size: NA; cdr3_aa: CASSLESVGYGYTF; cdr3_nt: TGCGCCAGCAGCTTGGAGTCAGTGGGCTATGGCTACACCTTC
v_call: TRBV12-3/TRBV12-4; d_call: NA; j_call: TRBJ2-3; clone_size: once; cdr3_aa: CASSTGGGPEYF; cdr3_nt: TGTGCCAGCAGTACCGGGGGCGGCCCGGAGTATTTT
v_call: TRBV11-2; d_call: TRBD2; j_call: TRBJ2-5; clone_size: NA; cdr3_aa: CASSNLAGGVETQYF; cdr3_nt: TGTGCCAGCAGCAATCTAGCGGGAGGGGTAGAGACCCAGTACTTC
v_call: TRBV7-3; d_call: NA; j_call: TRBJ2-3; clone_size: NA; cdr3_aa: CASSTGTGRSYDTQYF; cdr3_nt: TGTGCCAGCAGCACAGGGACCGGGCGGTCATACGATACGCAGTATTTT
v_call: TRBV7-6; d_call: TRBD2; j_call: TRBJ2-1; clone_size: NA; cdr3_aa: CASSSSSGAYNEQFF; cdr3_nt: TGTGCCAGCAGCTCCTCTAGCGGCGCCTACAATGAGCAGTTCTTC
v_call: TRBV7-2; d_call: NA; j_call: TRBJ2-1; clone_size: NA; cdr3_aa: CASNRDVDEQFF; cdr3_nt: TGTGCCAGTAACAGGGATGTCGATGAGCAGTTCTTC
v_call: TRBV27; d_call: NA; j_call: TRBJ2-7; clone_size: NA; cdr3_aa: CASSFKGGSYEQYF; cdr3_nt: TGTGCCAGCAGTTTTAAGGGAGGCTCCTACGAGCAGTACTTC
v_call: TRBV19; d_call: NA; j_call: TRBJ2-7; clone_size: NA; cdr3_aa: CASSRSSYEQYF; cdr3_nt: TGTGCCAGTAGTAGGTCGTCCTACGAGCAGTACTTC
v_call: TRBV3-1/TRBV3-2; d_call: NA; j_call: TRBJ2-2; clone_size: NA; cdr3_aa: CASSQVQGITTGELFF; cdr3_nt: TGTGCCAGCAGCCAAGTACAGGGAATAACGACCGGGGAGCTGTTTTTT
v_call: TRBV13; d_call: NA; j_call: TRBJ2-7; clone_size: NA; cdr3_aa: CASSPPASYEQYF; cdr3_nt: TGTGCCAGCAGCCCCCCGGCCTCCTACGAGCAGTACTTC
v_call: TRBV7-3; d_call: TRBD1; j_call: TRBJ2-7; clone_size: NA; cdr3_aa: CASSLRRTGGSYEQYF; cdr3_nt: TGTGCCAGCAGCTTACGCCGGACAGGGGGTTCCTACGAGCAGTACTTC
v_call: TRBV5-1; d_call: NA; j_call: TRBJ1-2; clone_size: NA; cdr3_aa: CASSLSTGGLSYGYTF; cdr3_nt: TGCGCCAGCAGCTTATCCACTGGGGGTTTGAGCTATGGCTACACCTTC